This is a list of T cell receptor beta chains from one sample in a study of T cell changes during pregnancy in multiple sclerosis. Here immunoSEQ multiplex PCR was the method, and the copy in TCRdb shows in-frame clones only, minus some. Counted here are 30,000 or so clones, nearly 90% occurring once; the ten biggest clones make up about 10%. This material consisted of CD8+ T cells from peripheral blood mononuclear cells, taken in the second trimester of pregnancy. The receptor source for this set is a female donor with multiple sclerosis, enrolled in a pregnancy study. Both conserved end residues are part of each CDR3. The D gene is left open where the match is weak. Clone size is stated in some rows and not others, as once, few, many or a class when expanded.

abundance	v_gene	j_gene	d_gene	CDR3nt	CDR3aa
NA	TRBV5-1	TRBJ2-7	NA	TGCGCCAGCAGCTTGTCTTGGACAGCGTTGGATGAGCAGTACTTC	CASSLSWTALDEQYF
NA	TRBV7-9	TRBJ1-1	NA	TGTGCCAGCAGCTTACAGGGATTTCATGAAGCTTTCTTT	CASSLQGFHEAFF
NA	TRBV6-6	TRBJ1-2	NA	TGTGCCAGCAGTTACCGGGGGGCGGACTATGGCTACACCTTC	CASSYRGADYGYTF
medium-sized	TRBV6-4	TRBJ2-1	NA	TGTGCCAGCAGTGACTCGACAACAGGGTTCGATGAGCAGTTCTTC	CASSDSTTGFDEQFF
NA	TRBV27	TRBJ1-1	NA	TGTGCCAGCAGTGGCGGGGGAAAGATCACTGAAGCTTTCTTT	CASSGGGKITEAFF
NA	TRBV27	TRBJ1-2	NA	TGTGCCAGCAGTTTAGCCGGGACATCCTATGGCTACACCTTC	CASSLAGTSYGYTF
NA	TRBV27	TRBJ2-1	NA	TGTGCCAGCAGTTTATCGGGCTGGAATGAGCAGTTCTTC	CASSLSGWNEQFF
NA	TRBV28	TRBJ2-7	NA	TGTGCCAGCAGTACCTGGCGGGAATCCCCCTACGAGCAGTACTTC	CASSTWRESPYEQYF
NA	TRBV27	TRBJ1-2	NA	TGTGCCAGCAGTTTCGGGAGAGACTATGGCTACACCTTC	CASSFGRDYGYTF
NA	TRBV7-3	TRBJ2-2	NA	TGTGCCAGCAGCTTTTCCCAGGGGGGTGAGCTGTTTTTT	CASSFSQGGELFF
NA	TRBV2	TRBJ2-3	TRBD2	TGTGCCAGCAGTGTTGGGACTAGCGGGAGAGATACGCAGTATTTT	CASSVGTSGRDTQYF
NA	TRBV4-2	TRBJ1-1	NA	TGTGCCAGCAGCCAAGGTCTTCCAGGAGGGGACACTGAAGCTTTCTTT	CASSQGLPGGDTEAFF
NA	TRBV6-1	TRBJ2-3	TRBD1	TGTGCCAGCCCGGACAGGGATGAGCAGTATTTT	CASPDRDEQYF
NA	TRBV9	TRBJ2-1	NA	TGTGCCAGCAGCGGAAGTTTGTACGGTCGTAGCGTCAATGAGCAGTTCTTC	CASSGSLYGRSVNEQFF
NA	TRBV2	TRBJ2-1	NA	TGTGCCAGACAGGGCTGGGGCAATGAGCAGTTCTTC	CARQGWGNEQFF
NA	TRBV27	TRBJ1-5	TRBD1	TGTGCCAGCAGTTTGACAGGGCGGAATCAGCCCCAGCATTTT	CASSLTGRNQPQHF
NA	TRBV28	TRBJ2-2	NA	TGTGCCAGCAGTTATATTCCGTCGCGGGATCACGGGGAGCTGTTTTTT	CASSYIPSRDHGELFF
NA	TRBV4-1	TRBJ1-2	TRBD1	TGCGCCAGCAGCCAGGTCAGGGGGAGCGGAGGTGGCTACACCTTC	CASSQVRGSGGGYTF
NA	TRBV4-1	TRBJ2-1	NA	TGCGCCAGCAGCCACCAGGGTGCCAATGAGCAGTTCTTC	CASSHQGANEQFF
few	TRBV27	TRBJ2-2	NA	TGTGCCACCCGGACATCGACGAACACCGGGGAGCTGTTTTTT	CATRTSTNTGELFF
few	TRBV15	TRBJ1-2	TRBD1	TGTGCCACCAGCAGATCTCGGGACAGACGCTATGGCTACACCTTC	CATSRSRDRRYGYTF
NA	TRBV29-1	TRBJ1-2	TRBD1	TGCAGCGTGCCGGGACAGGGGGTCTATGGCTACACCTTC	CSVPGQGVYGYTF
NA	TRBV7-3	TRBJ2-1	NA	TGTGCCAGCAGCTTAAATGGGCCATCCTACAATGAGCAGTTCTTC	CASSLNGPSYNEQFF
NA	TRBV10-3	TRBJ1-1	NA	TGTGCCATCAGTGAGTCAGCGGGTCGGGCTGAAGCTTTCTTT	CAISESAGRAEAFF
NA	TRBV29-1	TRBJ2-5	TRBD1	TGCAGCGTTGAAACTGGACAGGGGCCCCTAGGAGAGACCCAGTACTTC	CSVETGQGPLGETQYF
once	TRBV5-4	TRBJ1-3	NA	TGTGCCAGTTTAGAAAGGGAGGCTGGAAACACCATATATTTT	CASLEREAGNTIYF
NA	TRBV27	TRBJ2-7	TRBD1	TGTGCCAGCAGCCGGGGGACAGGGGGCTACGAGCAGTACTTC	CASSRGTGGYEQYF
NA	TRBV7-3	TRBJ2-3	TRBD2	TGTGCCAGCAGCTTATCGGGACTAGCAATAGATACGCAGTATTTT	CASSLSGLAIDTQYF
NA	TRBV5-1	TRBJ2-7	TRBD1	TGCGCCAGCAGCGGGACAGGGGGCTACGAGCAGTACTTC	CASSGTGGYEQYF
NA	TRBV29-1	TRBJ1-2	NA	TGCAGCGCCTTGTCGGGGGGCTACACCTTC	CSALSGGYTF
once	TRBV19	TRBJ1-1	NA	TGTGCCAGTATGGGGAGATGGAACACTGAAGCTTTCTTT	CASMGRWNTEAFF
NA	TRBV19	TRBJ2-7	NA	TGTGCCAGTAGCACTTCGCGACAGGCTTCCTACGAGCAGTACTTC	CASSTSRQASYEQYF
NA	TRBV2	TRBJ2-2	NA	TGTGCCTCCCGGGTGACCGGGGAGCTGTTTTTT	CASRVTGELFF
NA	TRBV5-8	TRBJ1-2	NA	TGTGCCAGCAGCTTGGCGAGGGACTGGCTTGGCTACACCTTC	CASSLARDWLGYTF
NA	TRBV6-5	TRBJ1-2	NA	TGTGCCAGCAGTCCGGACAGCTATGGCTACACCTTC	CASSPDSYGYTF
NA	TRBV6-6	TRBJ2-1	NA	TGTGCCAGCATCTCGGCGAGTAGCGGCAATGAGCAGTTCTTC	CASISASSGNEQFF
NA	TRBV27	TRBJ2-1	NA	TGTGCCAGCAAGAGTGGGCACAATGAGCAGTTCTTC	CASKSGHNEQFF
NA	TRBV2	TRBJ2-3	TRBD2	TGTGCCAGCAGTTGGTCTAGCGGTGGAGGAGGAGATACGCAGTATTTT	CASSWSSGGGGDTQYF
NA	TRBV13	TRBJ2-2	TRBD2	TGTGCCAGCAGCCACATCCCGGGTACTAGCGGGACCCACAACACCGGGGAGCTGTTTTTT	CASSHIPGTSGTHNTGELFF
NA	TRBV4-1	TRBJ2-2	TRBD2	TGCGCCAGCAGCCAAGACTGGGGGGGGAACACCGGGGAGCTGTTTTTT	CASSQDWGGNTGELFF
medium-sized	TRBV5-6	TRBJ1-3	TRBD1	TGTGCCAGCAGCTTTCCTCCAACCGGGACAGGCCGAAACACCATATATTTT	CASSFPPTGTGRNTIYF
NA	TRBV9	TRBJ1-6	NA	TGTGCCAGCAGCCCAGTGGGGGGGGGTAATTCACCCCTCCACTTT	CASSPVGGGNSPLHF
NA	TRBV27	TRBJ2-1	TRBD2	TGTGCCAGCAGCCCGACTAGCGGGAGATCCTACAATGAGCAGTTCTTC	CASSPTSGRSYNEQFF
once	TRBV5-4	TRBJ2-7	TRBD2	TGTGCCAGCAGCTTGCATACTAGCGGACCCTACGAGCAGTACTTC	CASSLHTSGPYEQYF
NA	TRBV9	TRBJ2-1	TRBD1	TGTGCCAGCAGCGTGGGACAGGGGTTGAACAATGAGCAGTTCTTC	CASSVGQGLNNEQFF
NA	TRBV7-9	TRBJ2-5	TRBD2	TGTGCCAGCAAGACTAGCGGGGGGGAGACCCAGTACTTC	CASKTSGGETQYF
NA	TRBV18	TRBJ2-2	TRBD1	TGTGCCAGCTCACCCCGACAGGGGACGTCCACCGGGGAGCTGTTTTTT	CASSPRQGTSTGELFF
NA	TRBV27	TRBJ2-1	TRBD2	TGTGCCAGCAGTCTTCGAGGGGGGGCTAGCGGGAGGGCGAGCTCCTACAATGAGCAGTTCTTC	CASSLRGGASGRASSYNEQFF
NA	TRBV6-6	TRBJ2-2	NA	TGTGCCAGCCTCCGGGAACCCACCGGGGAGCTGTTTTTT	CASLREPTGELFF
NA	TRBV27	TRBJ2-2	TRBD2	TGTGCCAGCAGCTTCCGGACTAGCGGGGGGCCGGGCACCGGGGAGCTGTTTTTT	CASSFRTSGGPGTGELFF
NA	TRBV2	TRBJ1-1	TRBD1	TGTGCCAGCAGCCTTGGACAGGGGACTATGGACACTGAAGCTTTCTTT	CASSLGQGTMDTEAFF
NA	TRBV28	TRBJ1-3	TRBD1	TGTGCCAGCAGTACGCCGGGACAGGGGTCGGTCACCATATATTTT	CASSTPGQGSVTIYF
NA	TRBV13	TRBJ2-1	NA	TGTGCCAGCAGCTCAAATACAGGGAGCTCCTACAATGAGCAGTTCTTC	CASSSNTGSSYNEQFF
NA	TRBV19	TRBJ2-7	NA	TGTGCCAGTAGTTACGGAGAATCCTACGAGCAGTACTTC	CASSYGESYEQYF
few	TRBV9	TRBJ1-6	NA	TGTGCCAGCAGCGTAGGAGGATCCTATAATTCACCCCTCCACTTT	CASSVGGSYNSPLHF